Each of the 28 T cell receptor beta chains below was sequenced from the same sample in a study of blood T cell repertoires in COVID-19. The data were produced by immunoSEQ multiplex PCR, yet TCRdb's version contains in-frame clones alone and is incomplete. The sample contains 95,000 to 150,000 clones, 82% of which appear only once. Sequenced input: peripheral blood. These receptors were taken from an older woman with acute or convalescent COVID-19.

V and J are TRBV5-4 and TRBJ1-2; 7 bases line up with TRBD1. Per germline, CDR1 SGHNT and CDR2 YYREEE (reference sequence). This CDR3 comprises 12 residues. V lost 0 bases to trimming and J lost 8 bases; unmatched junction nucleotides: 1. CDR3 nucleotides: TGTGCCAGCAGCTTGGAGGGGGCAGGCTACACCTTC. Protein sequence: CASSLEGAGYTF.

This clone was counted a few times. V is TRBV27 and J is TRBJ1-1; D gene unclear. This CDR3 has 13 residues. Germline CDR1 and CDR2: MNHEY and SMNVEV (reference sequence). Trimming shortened V by 2 bases and J by 0 bases, and 4 bases separated the two germline ends. CDR3 residues: CASSLQMNTEAFF. The CDR3 bases are TGTGCCAGCAGTTTACAGATGAACACTGAAGCTTTCTTT.

In its sample, this clone was seen a few times. The rearrangement uses TRBV10-1 and TRBJ1-4; maybe TRBD1 (5 bases). CDR1 WNHNN and CDR2 SYGVQD come from the germline V gene (reference sequence). Between the trimmed V and J ends, which lost 8 bases and 8 bases, there was a span of 18 bases. The CDR3 length is 14 residues. The CDR3 loop is CASGPGEIREKLFF. The CDR3 bases are TGCGCCAGCGGCCCGGGGGAAATCCGCGAAAAACTGTTTTTT.

V usage is TRBV19 and J usage is TRBJ1-1; D remains unclear. The CDR3 has 14 residues. CDR1 and CDR2 from the germline V gene are LNHDA and SQIVND (reference sequence). V lost 8 bases to trimming and J lost 4 bases, with 17 bases between them. CDR3 region: CASGRGQRGTEAFF. The CDR3 nucleotides are TGTGCCAGTGGTAGAGGGCAGCGGGGCACTGAAGCTTTCTTT.

The chain joins TRBV5-4 to TRBJ1-6; D is possibly TRBD1 (5 bases). The CDR3 sequence is 16 residues long. The V gene's germline CDR1 is SGHNT and CDR2 YYREEE (reference sequence). Trimming left V 0 bases short and J 0 bases short, with 7 bases between. This chain's CDR3 is CASSLAGLSYNSPLHF. The CDR3 DNA reads TGTGCCAGCAGCTTGGCGGGACTCTCCTATAATTCACCCCTCCACTTT.

This sequence joins TRBV30 and TRBJ1-2, with TRBD1 identical over 9 bases. CDR1 and CDR2 (germline): GTSNPN, SVGIG (reference sequence). This CDR3 has 14 residues. V was pared by 3 bases and J by 5 bases, with 7 bases of the junction left unmatched. The CDR3 DNA reads TGTGCCTGGAGCTCGGGACAGGGAATTTATGGCTACACCTTC. Translating gives CAWSSGQGIYGYTF.

This clone occurred a few times. V usage is TRBV20-1 and J usage is TRBJ2-5; 8 bases agree with TRBD2. The CDR3 is 15 residues long. CDR1 DFQATT and CDR2 SNEGSKA come from the germline V gene (reference sequence). After removal of 3 bases from V and 1 base from J, the junction contained 7 bases not matched to a gene. CDR3 DNA sequence: TGCAGTGCTAGTCGGCGGCGGGGGGCCCAAGAGACCCAGTACTTC. Translation gives CSASRRRGAQETQYF.

The chain uses TRBV11-3 and TRBJ1-5, with 7 bases fitting TRBD1. CDR1 and CDR2 (germline): SGHNT, YENEEA. V was pared by 5 bases and J by 7 bases, with 5 bases of the junction left unmatched. This CDR3 spans 13 amino acids. The CDR3 DNA reads as TGTGCCAGCAGCCAAGGGGGCGTCCAGCCCCAGCATTTT. Its protein product is CASSQGGVQPQHF.

The CDR3 here is CASSPRGGVADEQYF. In DNA form, the CDR3 reads TGTGCCAGCAGCCCGAGGGGCGGGGTAGCGGATGAGCAGTACTTC. The chain recombines TRBV7-6 with TRBJ2-7; D might be TRBD2 (6 bases). Germline-derived CDR1 and CDR2 are SGHVS and FNYEAQ. The CDR3 contains 15 residues. V was clipped by 5 bases and J by 7 bases, with 21 bases between them. The entire variable domain, with the rest obtained from reference TRBV7-6 and TRBJ2-7, is as follows: GAGVSQSPRYKVTKRGQDVALRCDPISGHVSLYWYRQALGQGPEFLTYFNYEAQQDKSGLPNDRFSAERPEGSISTLTIQRTEQRDSAMYRCASSPRGGVADEQYFGPGTRLTVT.

The chain has TRBV7-9 and TRBJ1-2; D perhaps matches TRBD1 (5 bases). V lost 1 base, J lost 4 bases, and 16 bases lay in between. Germline CDR1 SEHNR, CDR2 FQNEAQ (reference sequence). The CDR3 contains 16 residues. The DNA for the CDR3 is TGTGCCAGCAGCTTAGGGGGGGACTTCTTTTCCTATGGCTACACCTTC. It encodes CASSLGGDFFSYGYTF.

This clone was seen a few times. The J gene is TRBJ2-2, the V gene TRBV27, with TRBD2 identical over 13 bases. Per the germline V gene, CDR1 is MNHEY and CDR2 is SMNVEV (reference sequence). Trimming took 5 bases from V and 8 from J; bases not matched to a gene: 11. This CDR3 has 17 residues. CDR3 sequence: CASSPRGTSGVTGELFF. The CDR3 nucleotides are TGTGCCAGCAGTCCCAGGGGGACTAGCGGGGTTACGGGGGAGCTGTTTTTT.

V usage is TRBV7-9 and J usage is TRBJ1-4, with D hard to call. Germline CDR1 SEHNR, CDR2 FQNEAQ (reference sequence). This CDR3 has 14 amino acids. Trimming removed 2 bases from V and 3 bases from J, with 7 bases in between. CDR3 amino acids: CASSLMQANEKLFF. In nucleotides, the CDR3 is TGTGCCAGCAGCTTAATGCAGGCTAATGAAAAACTGTTTTTT.

The rearrangement joins TRBV6-6 to TRBJ1-1; D remains unclear. CDR3 length equals 14 residues. V lost 4 bases to trimming and J lost 4 bases, with 13 bases between them. Germline V lookup: CDR1 MNHNY, CDR2 SVGAGI (reference sequence). The DNA of the CDR3 is TGTGCCAGCAGTTGGGCGGGGAGTAGCACTGAAGCTTTCTTT. Amino acids: CASSWAGSSTEAFF.

This clone showed up just a few times. V usage is TRBV10-1 and J usage is TRBJ1-5; D may be TRBD1 (6 bases). Trimming removed 3 bases from V and 6 bases from J, with 9 bases in between. Germline lookup yields CDR1 WNHNN and CDR2 SYGVQD (reference sequence). The length of the CDR3 is 13 residues. CDR3 sequence: CASSDRGCQPQHF. CDR3 bases: TGCGCCAGCAGTGATAGGGGGTGTCAGCCCCAGCATTTT.

The V gene is TRBV10-3, the J gene TRBJ1-3; no clear D. Germline-derived CDR1 and CDR2 are ENHRY and SYGVKD. The CDR3 spans 16 residues. Trimming cost V 7 bases and J 0 bases, with 16 bases left between them. In DNA form, the CDR3 reads TGTGCCATCACGGCCGGTGGTGGGAGCTCTGGAAACACCATATATTTT. Translating it yields CAITAGGGSSGNTIYF.

The J gene is TRBJ2-1, the V gene TRBV3-1 (or the pseudogene TRBV3-2); D is uncertain. Germline CDR1 and CDR2: LGHDT and YNNKEL (reference sequence). V shed 6 bases and J shed 0 bases, with 12 bases lying between them. This CDR3 comprises 15 residues. The CDR3 nucleotides are TGTGCCAGCAGGTCTGTTGCTAGCTCCTACAATGAGCAGTTCTTC. This codes for CASRSVASSYNEQFF.

This chain joins TRBV30 and TRBJ2-5; 11 bases align to TRBD2. CDR1 and CDR2 (germline): GTSNPN, SVGIG (reference sequence). The CDR3 contains 15 residues. Trimming removed 0 bases from V and 1 base from J; junction bases left unmatched: 1. CDR3 in amino acids: CAWSVLAGVQETQYF. CDR3 sequence (DNA): TGTGCCTGGAGTGTACTAGCGGGGGTCCAAGAGACCCAGTACTTC.

This clone has a handful of counts. V is TRBV5-5 and J is TRBJ1-4; D unclear. The V gene's germline CDR1 is SGHKS and CDR2 YYEKEE (reference sequence). The CDR3 has 14 amino acids. Trimming left V 4 bases short and J 4 bases short, with 11 bases between. The CDR3, as DNA: TGTGCCAGCAGCGTGGTTGTCCGTAATGAAAAACTGTTTTTT. This translates into CASSVVVRNEKLFF.

This rearrangement joins TRBV7-8 to TRBJ2-3, with D perhaps TRBD1 (6 bases). Trimming took off 7 bases at V and 2 bases at J, with 22 bases between the two ends. CDR3 size: 17 residues. CDR1 is SGHVS, CDR2 FQNEAQ, per germline. The CDR3 DNA follows: TGTGCCAGCATCATATCCCGGGTGTGGGGGCCCACAGATACGCAGTATTTT. The encoded protein is CASIISRVWGPTDTQYF.

J is TRBJ2-7 and V is TRBV9; 13 bases are a match to TRBD2. Germline V gene data show CDR1 as SGDLS and CDR2 as YYNGEE. The J segment lost 7 bases and the V segment lost 4 bases, leaving 8 bases of the junction unmatched. CDR3 length equals 15 residues. As DNA, the CDR3 is TGTGCCAGCAGCCCAGGACTAGCGGGGGCTTTGGAGCAGTACTTC. Its translation: CASSPGLAGALEQYF. The whole variable domain, remainder taken from reference TRBV9 and TRBJ2-7, is DSGVTQTPKHLITATGQRVTLRCSPRSGDLSVYWYQQSLDQGLQFLIQYYNGEERAKGNILERFSAQQFPDLHSELNLSSLELGDSALYFCASSPGLAGALEQYFGPGTRLTVT.

J is TRBJ2-3 and V is TRBV15; 8 nucleotides line up with TRBD1. With 0 bases clipped from V and 1 base from J, the junction kept 3 bases outside the gene matches. Looked up from germline, CDR1 is LNHNV and CDR2 is YYDKDF (reference sequence). The CDR3 is made up of 16 amino acids. The CDR3 spells CATSRDPGQGTDTQYF. CDR3 bases: TGTGCCACCAGCAGAGACCCGGGACAGGGCACAGATACGCAGTATTTT.

This clone was counted a few times. The chain recombines TRBV3-1 (or the pseudogene TRBV3-2) with TRBJ1-5; weak D call: TRBD1 (5 bases). The length of the CDR3 is 15 residues. V lost 1 base, J lost 0 bases, and 7 bases lay in between. Germline CDR1 LGHDT, CDR2 YNNKEL (reference sequence). The CDR3: CASSQGTLSNQPQHF. The CDR3 DNA is TGTGCCAGCAGCCAAGGGACACTTAGCAATCAGCCCCAGCATTTT.

The genes are TRBV7-2 and TRBJ1-4, with unresolved D. Trimming shortened V by 2 bases and J by 0 bases, and 7 bases separated the two germline ends. CDR3 length: 15 amino acids. The germline V gene has CDR1 SGHTA and CDR2 FQGNSA. The CDR3 region is CASSLFPATNEKLFF. The CDR3 coding sequence is TGTGCCAGCAGCTTATTCCCTGCAACTAATGAAAAACTGTTTTTT.

This chain uses TRBV7-6 with TRBJ2-2, with 8 bases lining up with TRBD1. The CDR3 runs 17 residues. CDR1 is SGHVS and CDR2 is FNYEAQ in the germline V gene. V shed 5 bases and J 7 bases; nucleotides not matched to a gene: 15. The CDR3 reads CASSPGPGTGGRGELFF. The CDR3 nucleotides are TGTGCCAGCAGCCCCGGGCCAGGGACAGGCGGCCGCGGGGAGCTGTTTTTT.

The chain links TRBV6-2 or TRBV6-3 to TRBJ2-7; TRBD2 might be the D (5 bases). The CDR3 sequence is 14 residues long. The ends were cut back, 6 bases at V and 3 bases at J, with 15 bases in the middle. CDR1 MNHEY and CDR2 SVGEGT come from the germline V gene. CDR3 bases: TGTGCCAGCAGCATCTGTCGGGGATACTACGAGCAGTACTTC. Protein sequence: CASSICRGYYEQYF.

The rearrangement uses TRBV5-3 and TRBJ2-7; possible D gene TRBD2, 7 bases. TRBV5-3 is an ORF; its function is uncertain. This CDR3 comprises 12 residues. The CDR3 region is CFFTGRVYEQYV. CDR3 nucleotide sequence: TGCTTCTTCACAGGGAGGGTGTACGAGCAGTACGTC.

This chain connects TRBV5-1 to TRBJ1-2; D may be TRBD1 (6 bases). V was clipped by 1 base and J by 8 bases, with 21 bases between them. Germline V CDR1 and CDR2: SGHRS, YFSETQ. This CDR3 spans 16 amino acids. The CDR3 DNA sequence: TGCGCCAGCAGCTTGTGGGATGGGACAAGCCCCTTCGGCTACACCTTC. Translation: CASSLWDGTSPFGYTF.

The chain couples TRBV5-1 to TRBJ2-5; D is undetermined. The CDR3 totals 14 residues. The germline V gene encodes CDR1 SGHRS and CDR2 YFSETQ. V shed 2 bases and J shed 2 bases, with 10 bases lying between them. CDR3 nucleotide sequence: TGCGCCAGCAGCTTACAAGATTTACAAGAGACCCAGTACTTC. It is translated as CASSLQDLQETQYF.